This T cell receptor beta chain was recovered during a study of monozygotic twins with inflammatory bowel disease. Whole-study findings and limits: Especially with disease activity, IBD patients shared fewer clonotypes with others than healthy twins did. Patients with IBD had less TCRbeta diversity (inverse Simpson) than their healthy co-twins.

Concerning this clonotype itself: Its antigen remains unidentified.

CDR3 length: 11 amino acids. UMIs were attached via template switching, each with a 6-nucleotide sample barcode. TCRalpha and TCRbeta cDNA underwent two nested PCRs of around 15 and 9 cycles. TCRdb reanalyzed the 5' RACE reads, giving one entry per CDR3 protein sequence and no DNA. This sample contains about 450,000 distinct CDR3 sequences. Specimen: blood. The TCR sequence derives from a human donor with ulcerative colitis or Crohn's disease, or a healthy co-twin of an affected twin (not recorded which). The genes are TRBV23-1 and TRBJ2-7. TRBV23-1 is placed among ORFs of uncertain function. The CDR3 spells CAGRGGYEQYF.